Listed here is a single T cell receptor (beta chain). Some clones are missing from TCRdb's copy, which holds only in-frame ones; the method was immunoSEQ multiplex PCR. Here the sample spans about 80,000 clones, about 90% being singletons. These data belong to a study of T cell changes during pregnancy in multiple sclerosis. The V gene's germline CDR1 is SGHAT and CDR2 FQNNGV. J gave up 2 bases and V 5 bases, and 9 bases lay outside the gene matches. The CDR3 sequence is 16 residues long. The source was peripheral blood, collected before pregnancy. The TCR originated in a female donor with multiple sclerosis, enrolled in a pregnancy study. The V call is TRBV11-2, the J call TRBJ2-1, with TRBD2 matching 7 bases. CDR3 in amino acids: CASSTPSGKTYNEQFF. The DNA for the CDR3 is TGTGCCAGCAGCACCCCTAGCGGCAAGACCTACAATGAGCAGTTCTTC.